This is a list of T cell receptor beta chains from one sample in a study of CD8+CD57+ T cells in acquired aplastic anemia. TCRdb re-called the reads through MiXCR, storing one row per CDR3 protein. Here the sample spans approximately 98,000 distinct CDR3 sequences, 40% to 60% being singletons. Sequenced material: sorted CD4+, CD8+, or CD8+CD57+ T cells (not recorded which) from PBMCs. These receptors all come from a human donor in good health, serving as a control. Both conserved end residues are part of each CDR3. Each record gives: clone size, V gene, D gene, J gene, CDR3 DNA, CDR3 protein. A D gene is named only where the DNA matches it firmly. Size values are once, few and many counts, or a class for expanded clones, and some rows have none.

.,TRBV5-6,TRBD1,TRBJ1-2,TGTGCCAGCAGTTACTCGGACAGGGTGAGGGGCTACACCTTC,CASSYSDRVRGYTF
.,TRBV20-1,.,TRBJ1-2,TGCAGTCAAGCACAGGGCTCTGGCTACACCTTC,CSQAQGSGYTF
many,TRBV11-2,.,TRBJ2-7,TGTGCCAGCAGCTTAGTTTCCGAGCAGTACTTC,CASSLVSEQYF
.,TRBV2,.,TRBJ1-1,TGTGCCAGCAGGGGGGAAAGCGCTGAAGCTTTCTTT,CASRGESAEAFF
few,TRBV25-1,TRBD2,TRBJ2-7,TGTGCCAGCGCCGGGGGGGGCTACGAGCAGTACTTC,CASAGGGYEQYF
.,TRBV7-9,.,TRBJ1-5,TGTGCCAGCAGTTACTCGAACAATCAGCCCCAGCATTTT,CASSYSNNQPQHF
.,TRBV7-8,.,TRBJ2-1,TGTGCCAGCAGCAACACCCAGGGCAGATCCCCCTACGAGCAGTTCTTC,CASSNTQGRSPYEQFF
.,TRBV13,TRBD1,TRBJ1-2,TGTGCCAGCAGAAAACAGGGGGCAGGGAACTATGGCTACACCTTC,CASRKQGAGNYGYTF
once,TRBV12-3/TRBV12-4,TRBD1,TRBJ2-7,TGTGCCAGCAGGGGGACAGGGGGCTACGAGCAGTACTTC,CASRGTGGYEQYF
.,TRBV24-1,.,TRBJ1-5,TGTGCCACCAGTGATCGTGGTAGCAATCAGCCCCAGCATTTT,CATSDRGSNQPQHF